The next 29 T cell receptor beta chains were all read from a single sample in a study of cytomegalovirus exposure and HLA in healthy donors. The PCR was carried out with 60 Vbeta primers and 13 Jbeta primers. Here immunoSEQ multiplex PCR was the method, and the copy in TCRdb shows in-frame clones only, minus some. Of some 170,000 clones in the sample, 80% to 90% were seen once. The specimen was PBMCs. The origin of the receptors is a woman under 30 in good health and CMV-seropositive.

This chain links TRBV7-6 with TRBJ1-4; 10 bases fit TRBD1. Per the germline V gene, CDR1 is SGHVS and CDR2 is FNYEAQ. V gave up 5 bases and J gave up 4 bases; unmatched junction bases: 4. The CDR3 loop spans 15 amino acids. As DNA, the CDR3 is TGTGCCAGCAGCAAGAGGACAGGGGGTAATGAAAAACTGTTTTTT. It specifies CASSKRTGGNEKLFF.

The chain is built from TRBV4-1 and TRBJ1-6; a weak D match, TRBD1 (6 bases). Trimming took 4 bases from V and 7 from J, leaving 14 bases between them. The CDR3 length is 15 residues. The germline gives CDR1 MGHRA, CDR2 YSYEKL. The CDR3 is CASSRLGHGNSPLHF. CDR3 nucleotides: TGCGCCAGCAGCCGACTGGGACATGGCAATTCACCCCTCCACTTT.

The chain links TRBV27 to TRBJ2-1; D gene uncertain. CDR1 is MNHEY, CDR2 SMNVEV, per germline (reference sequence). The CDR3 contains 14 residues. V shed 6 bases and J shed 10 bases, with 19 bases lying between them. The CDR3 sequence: CASRSSSRFWEQFF. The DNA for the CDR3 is TGTGCCAGCAGATCCTCCTCGAGGTTCTGGGAGCAGTTCTTC.

CDR3 amino acids: CASSPSVLDTQYF. The CDR3 coding sequence is TGTGCCAGCTCACCTTCAGTTTTGGATACGCAGTATTTT. The V and J genes are TRBV18 and TRBJ2-3; D gene uncertain. V shed 3 bases and J shed 6 bases, with 10 bases lying between them. The germline CDR1 and CDR2 sequences are KGHSH and LQKENI. The CDR3 runs to 13 residues.

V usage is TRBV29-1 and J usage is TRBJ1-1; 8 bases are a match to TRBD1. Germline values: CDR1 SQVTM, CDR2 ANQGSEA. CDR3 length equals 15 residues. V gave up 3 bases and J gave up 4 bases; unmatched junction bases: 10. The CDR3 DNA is TGCAGCGTTGAGGGGGTCAGGGGGCAGGTCACTGAAGCTTTCTTT. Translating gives CSVEGVRGQVTEAFF.

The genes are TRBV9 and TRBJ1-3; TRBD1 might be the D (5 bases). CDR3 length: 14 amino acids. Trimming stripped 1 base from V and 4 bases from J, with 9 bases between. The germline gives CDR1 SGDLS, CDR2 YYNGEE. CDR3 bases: TGTGCCAGCAGCGTACCAGGGTCCGGAAACACCATATATTTT. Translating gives CASSVPGSGNTIYF.

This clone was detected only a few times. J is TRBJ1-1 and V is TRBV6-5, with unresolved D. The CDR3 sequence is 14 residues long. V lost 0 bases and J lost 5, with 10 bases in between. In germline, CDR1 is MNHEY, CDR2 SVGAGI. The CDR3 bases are TGTGCCAGCAGTTACTCCCGGGGAGGAACTGAAGCTTTCTTT. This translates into CASSYSRGGTEAFF.

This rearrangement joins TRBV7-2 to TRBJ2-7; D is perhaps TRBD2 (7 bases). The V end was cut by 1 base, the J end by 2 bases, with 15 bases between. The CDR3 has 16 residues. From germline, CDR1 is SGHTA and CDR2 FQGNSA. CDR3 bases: TGTGCCAGCAGCTTAGTTTTAGGGGGGGGTACCTACGAGCAGTACTTC. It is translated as CASSLVLGGGTYEQYF.

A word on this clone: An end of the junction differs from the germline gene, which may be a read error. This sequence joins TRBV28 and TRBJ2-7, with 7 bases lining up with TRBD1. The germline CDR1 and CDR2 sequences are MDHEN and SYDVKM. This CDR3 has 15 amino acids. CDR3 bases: TGTGCCAGCAAGGAAGGGACAGCGATTTCGGACGTGGTGAACTTC. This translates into CASKEGTAISDVVNF.

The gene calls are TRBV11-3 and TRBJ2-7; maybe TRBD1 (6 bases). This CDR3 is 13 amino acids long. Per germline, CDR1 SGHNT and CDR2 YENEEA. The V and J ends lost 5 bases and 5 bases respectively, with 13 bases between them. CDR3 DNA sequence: TGTGCCAGCAGCCTTACAGGGTTCGACGAGCAGTACTTC. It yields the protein CASSLTGFDEQYF.

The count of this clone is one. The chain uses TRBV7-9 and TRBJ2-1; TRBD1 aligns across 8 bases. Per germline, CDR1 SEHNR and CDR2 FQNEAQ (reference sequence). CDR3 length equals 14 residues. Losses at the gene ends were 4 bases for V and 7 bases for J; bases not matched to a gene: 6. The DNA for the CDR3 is TGTGCCAGCAGCTCCCGGACAGGGAGAAATGAGCAGTTCTTC. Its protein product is CASSSRTGRNEQFF. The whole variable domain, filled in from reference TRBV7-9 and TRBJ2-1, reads DTGVSQNPRHKITKRGQNVTFRCDPISEHNRLYWYRQTLGQGPEFLTYFQNEAQLEKSRLLSDRFSAERPKGSFSTLEIQRTEQGDSAMYLCASSSRTGRNEQFFGPGTRLTVL.

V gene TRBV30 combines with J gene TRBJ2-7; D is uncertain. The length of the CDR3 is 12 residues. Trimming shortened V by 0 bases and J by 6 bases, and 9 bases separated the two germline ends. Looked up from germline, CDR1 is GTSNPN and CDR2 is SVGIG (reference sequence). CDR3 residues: CAWSVGWSEQYF. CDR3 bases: TGTGCCTGGAGTGTCGGGTGGAGCGAGCAGTACTTC.

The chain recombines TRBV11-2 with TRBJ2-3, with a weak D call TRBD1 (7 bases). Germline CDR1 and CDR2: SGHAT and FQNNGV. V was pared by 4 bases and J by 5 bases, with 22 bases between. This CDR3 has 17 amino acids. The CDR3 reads CASSSRGRLRAGDTQYF. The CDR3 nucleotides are TGTGCCAGCAGCTCCAGGGGGAGGCTGAGGGCGGGAGATACGCAGTATTTT.

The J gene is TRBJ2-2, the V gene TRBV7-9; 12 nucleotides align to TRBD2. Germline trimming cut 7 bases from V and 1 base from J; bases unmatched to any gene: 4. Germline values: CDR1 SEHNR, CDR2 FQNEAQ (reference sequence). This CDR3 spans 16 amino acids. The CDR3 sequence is CASKRLAGENTGELFF. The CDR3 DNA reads TGTGCCAGCAAAAGACTAGCGGGAGAGAACACCGGGGAGCTGTTTTTT.

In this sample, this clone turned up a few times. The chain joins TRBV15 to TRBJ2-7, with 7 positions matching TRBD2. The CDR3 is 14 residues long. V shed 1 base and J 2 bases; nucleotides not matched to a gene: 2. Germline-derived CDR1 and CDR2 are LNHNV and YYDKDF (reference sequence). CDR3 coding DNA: TGTGCCACCAGCAGAGGGGAGGGAGCCTACGAGCAGTACTTC. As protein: CATSRGEGAYEQYF.

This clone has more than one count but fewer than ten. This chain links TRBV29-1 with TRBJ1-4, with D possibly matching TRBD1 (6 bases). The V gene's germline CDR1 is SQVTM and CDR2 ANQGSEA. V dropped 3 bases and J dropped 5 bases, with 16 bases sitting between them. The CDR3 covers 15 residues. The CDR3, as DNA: TGCAGCGTTGATGATCCCGGACAGAGCAATGAAAAACTGTTTTTT. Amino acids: CSVDDPGQSNEKLFF.

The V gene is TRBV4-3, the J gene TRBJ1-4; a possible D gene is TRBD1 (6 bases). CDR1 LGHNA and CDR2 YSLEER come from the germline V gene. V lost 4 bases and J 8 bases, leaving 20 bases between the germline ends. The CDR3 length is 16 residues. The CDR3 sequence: CASSPSYRAMGEKLFF. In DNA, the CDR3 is TGCGCCAGCAGCCCCTCATACAGGGCGATGGGAGAAAAACTGTTTTTT.

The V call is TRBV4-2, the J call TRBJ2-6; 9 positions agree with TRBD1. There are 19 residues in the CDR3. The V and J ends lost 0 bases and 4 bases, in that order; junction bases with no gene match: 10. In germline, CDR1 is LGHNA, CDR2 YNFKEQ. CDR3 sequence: CASSQDLGQGFSGANVLTF. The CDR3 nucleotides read TGTGCCAGCAGCCAAGATTTGGGACAGGGTTTTTCCGGGGCCAACGTCCTGACTTTC.

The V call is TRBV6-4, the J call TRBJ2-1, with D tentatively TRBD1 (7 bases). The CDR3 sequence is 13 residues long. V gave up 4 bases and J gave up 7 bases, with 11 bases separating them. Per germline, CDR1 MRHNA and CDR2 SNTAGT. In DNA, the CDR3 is TGTGCCAGCAGTGGCCAGGGGGGTAATGAGCAGTTCTTC. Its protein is CASSGQGGNEQFF.

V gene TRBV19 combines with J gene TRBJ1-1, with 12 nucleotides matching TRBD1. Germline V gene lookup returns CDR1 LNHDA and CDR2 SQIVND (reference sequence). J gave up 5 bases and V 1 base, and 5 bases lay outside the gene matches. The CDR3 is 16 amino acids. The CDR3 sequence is CASSIGGDRGRTEAFF. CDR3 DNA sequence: TGTGCCAGTAGTATAGGGGGGGACAGGGGGCGGACTGAAGCTTTCTTT.

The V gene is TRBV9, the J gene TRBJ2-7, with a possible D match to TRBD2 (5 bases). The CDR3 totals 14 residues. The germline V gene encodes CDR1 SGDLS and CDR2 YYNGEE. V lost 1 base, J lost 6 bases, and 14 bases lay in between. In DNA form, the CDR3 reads TGTGCCAGCAGCGTAACACGGGAATCTAGCGAGCAGTACTTC. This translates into CASSVTRESSEQYF.

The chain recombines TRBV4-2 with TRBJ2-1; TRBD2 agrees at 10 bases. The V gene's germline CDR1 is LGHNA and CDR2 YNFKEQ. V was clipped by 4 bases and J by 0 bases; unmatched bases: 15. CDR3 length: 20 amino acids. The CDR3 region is CASSLQAGTSAMSSYNEQFF. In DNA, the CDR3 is TGTGCCAGCAGCCTCCAAGCCGGGACTAGCGCCATGAGCTCCTACAATGAGCAGTTCTTC.

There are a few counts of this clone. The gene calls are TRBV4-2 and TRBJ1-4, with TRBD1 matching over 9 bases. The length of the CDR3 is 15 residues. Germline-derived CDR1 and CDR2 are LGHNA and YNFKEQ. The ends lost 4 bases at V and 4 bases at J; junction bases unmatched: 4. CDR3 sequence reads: CASSRLDRGNEKLFF. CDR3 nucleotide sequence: TGTGCCAGCAGCCGCCTGGACAGGGGTAATGAAAAACTGTTTTTT.

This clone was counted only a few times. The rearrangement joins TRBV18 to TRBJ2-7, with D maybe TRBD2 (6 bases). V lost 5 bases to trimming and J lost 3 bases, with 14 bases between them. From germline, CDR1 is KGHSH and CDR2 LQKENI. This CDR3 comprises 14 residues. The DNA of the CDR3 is TGTGCCAGCTCATGGGACTCTACGGACTACGAGCAGTACTTC. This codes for CASSWDSTDYEQYF.

The CDR3 region has the DNA TGTGCCTGGAGTGCTTGGACAGGGGGTGAGACCCAGTACTTC. Protein sequence: CAWSAWTGGETQYF. The rearrangement joins TRBV30 to TRBJ2-5; 10 bases are shared with TRBD1. The germline V gene encodes CDR1 GTSNPN and CDR2 SVGIG (reference sequence). The junction had 4 bases not matched to a gene; V was cut back by 1 base and J by 5 bases. The CDR3 has 14 amino acids.

The CDR3 sequence: CASSVDPRVAGNGYTF. The CDR3 DNA is TGTGCCAGCAGCGTAGACCCTCGGGTGGCAGGGAATGGCTACACCTTC. This rearrangement joins TRBV9 to TRBJ1-2, with D perhaps matching TRBD1 (5 bases). Trimming cost V 0 bases and J 6 bases, with 18 bases left between them. This CDR3 comprises 16 residues. Looked up from germline, CDR1 is SGDLS and CDR2 is YYNGEE.

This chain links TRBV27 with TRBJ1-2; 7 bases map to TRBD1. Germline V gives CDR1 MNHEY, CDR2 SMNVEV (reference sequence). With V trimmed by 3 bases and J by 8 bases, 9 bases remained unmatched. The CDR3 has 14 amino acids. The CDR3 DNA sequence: TGTGCCAGCAGTTTGACAGGGTATTCTGTGGGCTACACCTTC. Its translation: CASSLTGYSVGYTF.

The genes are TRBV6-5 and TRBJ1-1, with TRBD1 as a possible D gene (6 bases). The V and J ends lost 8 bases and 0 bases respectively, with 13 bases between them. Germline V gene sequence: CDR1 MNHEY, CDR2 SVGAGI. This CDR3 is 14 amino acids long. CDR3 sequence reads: CASAQGGVNTEAFF. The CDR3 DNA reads TGTGCCAGCGCCCAAGGGGGGGTGAACACTGAAGCTTTCTTT.

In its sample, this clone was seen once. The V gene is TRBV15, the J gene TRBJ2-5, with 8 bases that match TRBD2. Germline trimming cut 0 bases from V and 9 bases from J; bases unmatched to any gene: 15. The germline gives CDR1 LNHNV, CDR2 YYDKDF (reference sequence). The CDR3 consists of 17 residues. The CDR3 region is CATSRDRAGGALVAQYF. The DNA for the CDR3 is TGTGCCACCAGCAGAGATCGGGCGGGGGGTGCACTAGTGGCCCAGTACTTC.